A selection of T cell receptor beta chains follows, all from one sample in a study of blood T cell repertoires in COVID-19. This table comes from immunoSEQ multiplex PCR, and its TCRdb copy is limited to in-frame clones, with some not included. The data contain more than 45,000 clones, roughly nine tenths of them seen just once; the ten biggest clones take up approximately 8.4%. Material for sequencing was peripheral blood. The receptor set was obtained from a woman between 65 and 79 years old with active COVID-19. CDR3s include the opening cysteine and the closing phenylalanine or tryptophan. Each record gives: J gene, CDR3 length, clone size, V gene, D gene, CDR3 DNA, CDR3 protein. A D gene is named only where the DNA matches it firmly. Clone size is not always given. Where it is, it says once, few, many or a class for expanded clones.

TRBJ1-2 | 15 | NA | TRBV7-9 | NA | TGTGCCAGCAGCTTAGACGGTGCAGGGGTTTATGGCTACACCTTC | CASSLDGAGVYGYTF
TRBJ2-3 | 13 | NA | TRBV6-5 | NA | TGTGCCAGCAATCTAGACCGCACAGATACGCAGTATTTT | CASNLDRTDTQYF
TRBJ2-3 | 15 | NA | TRBV6-6 | TRBD2 | TGTGCCAGCAGCCCGACTAGCGGGGTTTCAGATACGCAGTATTTT | CASSPTSGVSDTQYF
TRBJ2-3 | 13 | NA | TRBV5-5 | TRBD2 | TGTGCCAGCAGACGGGGGGAAGGAGATACGCAGTATTTT | CASRRGEGDTQYF
TRBJ2-2 | 18 | NA | TRBV28 | NA | TGTGCCAGCAGTTTATCTGGAGCTAGACTATTGAACACCGGGGAGCTGTTTTTT | CASSLSGARLLNTGELFF
TRBJ1-5 | 16 | NA | TRBV5-1 | TRBD1 | TGCGCCAGCAGCGTTGGGGGACAGGGTGTTGGACAGCCCCAGCATTTT | CASSVGGQGVGQPQHF
TRBJ2-7 | 16 | NA | TRBV4-2 | NA | TGTGCCAGCAGCCAAGAACGGGGTAGCGAAGGCTACGAGCAGTACTTC | CASSQERGSEGYEQYF
TRBJ2-5 | 17 | NA | TRBV28 | TRBD2 | TGTGCCAGCAGGGACCGACCGGGACTATCGGAACGGGAGACCCAGTACTTC | CASRDRPGLSERETQYF
TRBJ1-1 | 13 | NA | TRBV28 | NA | TGTGCCAGCAACCGCCCGGCGGCCACTGAAGCTTTCTTT | CASNRPAATEAFF
TRBJ2-1 | 14 | NA | TRBV5-1 | TRBD2 | TGCGCCAGCGGACTAGCGGGCCCCTACAATGAGCAGTTCTTC | CASGLAGPYNEQFF
TRBJ1-2 | 13 | once | TRBV3-1/TRBV3-2 | TRBD1 | TGTGCCAGCAGCCAAGGAACAGGGGATGGCTACACCTTC | CASSQGTGDGYTF
TRBJ2-7 | 13 | once | TRBV18 | NA | TGTGCCAGCTCACCACTAGCGGACGGGGAGCAGTACTTC | CASSPLADGEQYF
TRBJ1-5 | 16 | NA | TRBV5-6 | NA | TGTGCCAGCAGCGGGGGGATGGGAGGTGGCAATCAGCCCCAGCATTTT | CASSGGMGGGNQPQHF
TRBJ2-5 | 15 | NA | TRBV28 | NA | TGTGCCAGCAGTTTGAGCACAGGGTCGATGGAGACCCAGTACTTC | CASSLSTGSMETQYF
TRBJ2-7 | 16 | NA | TRBV3-1/TRBV3-2 | TRBD2 | TGTGCCAGCAGGCTGACTCGGACTAGCGGGGGTTACGAGCAGTACTTC | CASRLTRTSGGYEQYF
TRBJ2-2 | 14 | NA | TRBV28 | NA | TGTGCCAGCAGACTAGGACCGAGCACCGGGGAGCTGTTTTTT | CASRLGPSTGELFF
TRBJ1-2 | 13 | NA | TRBV6-5 | NA | TGTGCCAGCAGTTACTCCGGGGGAAGAGGCTACACCTTC | CASSYSGGRGYTF
TRBJ1-2 | 15 | NA | TRBV27 | TRBD1 | TGTGCCAGCAGTTTAGGGGGCAGGGGGCGAGGTGGCTACACCTTC | CASSLGGRGRGGYTF
TRBJ1-2 | 15 | NA | TRBV2 | NA | TGTGCCAGCACCGTGGGACGTTCCGGGGGTTCTGGCTACACCTTC | CASTVGRSGGSGYTF
TRBJ1-3 | 12 | few | TRBV6-5 | TRBD1 | TGTGCCAGCACCGGGGACAGTTCGATCATATATTTT | CASTGDSSIIYF
TRBJ1-4 | 13 | NA | TRBV6-5 | TRBD1 | TGTGCCAGCAGCCTCGTGGTCCAGGGGGGACTGTTTTTT | CASSLVVQGGLFF
TRBJ1-2 | 14 | NA | TRBV30 | NA | TGTGCCTGGAGTCGACAGGTAGCTAACTATGGCTACACCTTC | CAWSRQVANYGYTF
TRBJ1-5 | 14 | NA | TRBV27 | NA | TGTGCCAGCAGACTAGGGACTTCCAATCAGCCCCAGCATTTT | CASRLGTSNQPQHF
TRBJ1-3 | 14 | NA | TRBV2 | TRBD1 | TGTGCCAGCATGGCAGGGGGCGCGGGAAACACCATATATTTT | CASMAGGAGNTIYF
TRBJ2-4 | 13 | once | TRBV7-2 | NA | TGTGCCAGCAGCTTAGGCGGCGAGTCCATTCAGTACTTC | CASSLGGESIQYF
TRBJ2-6 | 15 | NA | TRBV28 | NA | TGTGCCAGCAGTTCTACGGGATCTGGGGCCAACGTCCTGACTTTC | CASSSTGSGANVLTF
TRBJ2-5 | 14 | NA | TRBV7-3 | TRBD1 | TGTGCCAGCAGCGCACAGGGGATCCAAGAGACCCAGTACTTC | CASSAQGIQETQYF
TRBJ2-1 | 14 | NA | TRBV2 | TRBD2 | TGTGCCAGCAGTGGGCTAGCGGGTTTGGAGGAGCAGTTCTTC | CASSGLAGLEEQFF
TRBJ1-5 | 14 | NA | TRBV21-1 | NA | TGTGCCAGCAGAACAGGGTTGTGCAATCAGCCCCAGCATTTT | CASRTGLCNQPQHF
TRBJ2-5 | 15 | NA | TRBV9 | TRBD1 | TGTGCCAGCGGACTACAGGGGGCGCCCCAAGAGACCCAGTACTTC | CASGLQGAPQETQYF
TRBJ1-4 | 17 | NA | TRBV5-6 | NA | TGTGCCAGCAGCTTGACCCCACCAGGGTCAACTAATGAAAAACTGTTTTTT | CASSLTPPGSTNEKLFF
TRBJ1-1 | 12 | NA | TRBV2 | TRBD1 | TGTGCCAGCAGGGAGACGGACAGGCAAGCTTTCTTT | CASRETDRQAFF
TRBJ1-2 | 15 | NA | TRBV28 | NA | TGTGCCAGCAGTTTAAGGGGACAATCTTGGCATGGCTACACCTTC | CASSLRGQSWHGYTF
TRBJ2-1 | 17 | NA | TRBV5-1 | TRBD1 | TGCGCCAGCAGCTCGCAACCGACAGGGGCATCCTACAATGAGCAGTTCTTC | CASSSQPTGASYNEQFF
TRBJ2-2 | 16 | NA | TRBV3-1/TRBV3-2 | NA | TGTGCCAGCAGCCAATTTGGGGGAGGAGGGACCGGGGAGCTGTTTTTT | CASSQFGGGGTGELFF
TRBJ2-3 | 14 | NA | TRBV19 | NA | TGTGCCACCAGGAATCCAGGGGCCACAGATACGCAGTATTTT | CATRNPGATDTQYF
TRBJ1-1 | 15 | NA | TRBV5-1 | TRBD1 | TGCGCCAGCAGCTTGGGGCAGGGGGACTCCACTGAAGCTTTCTTT | CASSLGQGDSTEAFF
TRBJ2-5 | 16 | NA | TRBV5-1 | TRBD2 | TGCGCCAGCAGCTTGGGTAGCGGGAGGGCCGAAGAGACCCAGTACTTC | CASSLGSGRAEETQYF
TRBJ1-1 | 14 | NA | TRBV3-1/TRBV3-2 | NA | TGTGCCAGCAGCAGACAGGCGGTGAACACTGAAGCTTTCTTT | CASSRQAVNTEAFF
TRBJ1-2 | 13 | NA | TRBV12-3/TRBV12-4 | NA | TGTGCCAGCAGTTTCGCCGAGGCATATGGCTACACCTTC | CASSFAEAYGYTF
TRBJ2-7 | 14 | NA | TRBV6-5 | NA | TGTGCCAGCAGGAGCCCCGGAGAAGGCTACGAGCAGTACTTC | CASRSPGEGYEQYF
TRBJ1-2 | 12 | NA | TRBV2 | NA | TGTGCCAGCAGCCGACAGTACTATGGCTACACCTTC | CASSRQYYGYTF
TRBJ2-1 | 14 | NA | TRBV11-2 | TRBD2 | TGTGCCAGCAATACCGGGACTAGCGGGACGGATCAGTTCTTC | CASNTGTSGTDQFF
TRBJ2-1 | 15 | once | TRBV27 | NA | TGTGCCAGCAGTTTATCGCCTAGCAGAATAAATGAGCAGTTCTTC | CASSLSPSRINEQFF
TRBJ1-2 | 13 | once | TRBV6-5 | NA | TGTGCCAGCAGACAGGGCAGGCACTATGGCTACACCTTC | CASRQGRHYGYTF
TRBJ1-1 | 17 | NA | TRBV6-6 | NA | TGTGCCAGCAGTCCATGGGGAACAGGCAGATGGAACACTGAAGCTTTCTTT | CASSPWGTGRWNTEAFF
TRBJ1-1 | 11 | NA | TRBV19 | NA | TGTGCCAGTAGTAGCAGGGTTGAAGCTTTCTTT | CASSSRVEAFF
TRBJ2-7 | 15 | NA | TRBV5-1 | TRBD1 | TGCGCCAGCAGCTTGGGACAGGGCCGGGGCTACGAGCAGTACTTC | CASSLGQGRGYEQYF
TRBJ2-5 | 15 | NA | TRBV11-2 | TRBD2 | TGTGCCAGCAGCTTACGTACTAGCGCTGTAGAGACCCAGTACTTC | CASSLRTSAVETQYF
TRBJ2-1 | 15 | NA | TRBV19 | TRBD2 | TGTGCCAGTAGTGCCCTAGCGGGAGTATACAATGAGCAGTTCTTC | CASSALAGVYNEQFF
TRBJ2-2 | 15 | NA | TRBV7-3 | TRBD1 | TGTGCCAGCAGCGATCGGACAGGGGATCACGGGGAGCTGTTTTTT | CASSDRTGDHGELFF
TRBJ2-7 | 18 | NA | TRBV28 | TRBD1 | TGTGCCAGCAGTTTCCTCCGTCGTGTGAGGACAGGAACCTACGAGCAGTACTTC | CASSFLRRVRTGTYEQYF
TRBJ2-7 | 15 | NA | TRBV6-5 | TRBD1 | TGTGCCAGCAGTCAAACAGGGGACCTCTCCTACGAGCAGTACTTC | CASSQTGDLSYEQYF
TRBJ2-7 | 14 | NA | TRBV5-6 | NA | TGTGCCAGCAGCTTGGTCGGCAGGGCCTACGAGCAGTACTTC | CASSLVGRAYEQYF